This T cell receptor (beta chain) was captured by sequencing in a study of tumor-infiltrating lymphocytes in localized non-small cell lung cancer. Profiled with immunoSEQ multiplex PCR; TCRdb holds only in-frame clones, not every one. In the table there are 3,000 to 4,000 clones, over 50% of which are singletons. This CDR3 has 18 residues. The sequencing input was uninvolved lung tissue not adjacent to the tumor. The chain recombines TRBV21-1 with TRBJ1-4. TRBV21-1 is a pseudogene. The sequence derives from a human donor with non-small cell lung cancer. CDR3: CASSKKARLPTTNEKLFF. The CDR3 coding sequence is TGTGCCAGCAGCAAAAAGGCCAGATTACCCACAACTAATGAAAAACTGTTTTTT.